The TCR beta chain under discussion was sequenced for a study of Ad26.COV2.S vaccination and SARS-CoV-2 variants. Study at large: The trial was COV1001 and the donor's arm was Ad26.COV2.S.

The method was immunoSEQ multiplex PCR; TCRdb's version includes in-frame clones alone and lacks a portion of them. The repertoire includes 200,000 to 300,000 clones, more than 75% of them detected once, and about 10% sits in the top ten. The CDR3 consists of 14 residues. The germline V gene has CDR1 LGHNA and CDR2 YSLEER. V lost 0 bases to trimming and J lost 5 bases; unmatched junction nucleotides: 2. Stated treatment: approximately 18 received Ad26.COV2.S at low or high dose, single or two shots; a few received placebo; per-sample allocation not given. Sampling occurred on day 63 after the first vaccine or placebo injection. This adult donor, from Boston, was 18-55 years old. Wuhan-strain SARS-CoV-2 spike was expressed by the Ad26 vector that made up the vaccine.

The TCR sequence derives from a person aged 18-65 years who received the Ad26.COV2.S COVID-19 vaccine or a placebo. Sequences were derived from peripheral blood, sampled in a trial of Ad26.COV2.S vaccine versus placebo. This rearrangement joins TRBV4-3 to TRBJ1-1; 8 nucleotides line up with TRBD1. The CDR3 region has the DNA TGCGCCAGCAGCCAAGATCAGGGGGCGACTGAAGCTTTCTTT. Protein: CASSQDQGATEAFF.